The 11 T cell receptor beta chains reported below all come from one sample, sequenced in a study of T cell clonotyping in hematopoietic cell transplantation (dated by TCRdb to the early 2020s). The receptor library was made with the immunoSEQ multiplex PCR assay. Here the immuneACCESS table is served through TCRdb, limited to in-frame sequences with V and J called. Missing clones are a known gap in these copies; in checked studies unresolved V genes cover under half, and the rest lacks a known reason. Here the sample has roughly 29,000 clones; 70% to 80% occur a single time. The ten largest clonotypes hold less than 7% of the sample. Reading the label with the study, this specimen's time point is: recipient sample about 28 days before transplant, after cytoreduction. This sample comprised peripheral blood mononuclear cells, obtained before stem cell transplant. The receptor set was obtained from a woman aged 25 to 45 with chronic myeloid leukemia. Some clones in this sample may be carry-over from other donors' samples.

This chain connects TRBV30 to TRBJ1-6; D may be TRBD1 (5 bases). In germline, CDR1 is GTSNPN, CDR2 SVGIG (reference sequence). Between the trimmed V and J ends, which lost 2 bases and 5 bases, there was a span of 7 bases. The length of the CDR3 is 13 residues. Written as DNA, the CDR3 is TGTGCCTGGAGTCCGGGGCATAATTCACCCCTCCACTTT. This gives the protein CAWSPGHNSPLHF.

The chain joins TRBV4-2 to TRBJ2-1, with D possibly matching TRBD2 (6 bases). Per germline, CDR1 LGHNA and CDR2 YNFKEQ. Trimming cost V 1 base and J 5 bases, with 18 bases left between them. The CDR3 is 17 amino acids. The CDR3 loop is CASSQAPGEAPNNEQFF. CDR3 DNA: TGTGCCAGCAGCCAAGCCCCGGGGGAGGCACCAAACAATGAGCAGTTCTTC.

The gene calls are TRBV6-1 and TRBJ1-2; 10 bases fit TRBD1. The CDR3 sequence is 15 residues long. Germline CDR1 and CDR2: MNHNS and SASEGT. V was clipped by 3 bases and J by 3 bases; unmatched bases: 4. The CDR3 sequence is CASSEGTGDHYGYTF. The CDR3 bases are TGTGCCAGCAGTGAGGGGACAGGGGATCACTATGGCTACACCTTC.

This chain connects TRBV6-1 to TRBJ1-6; a possible D gene is TRBD1 (6 bases). This CDR3 has 15 residues. CDR1 and CDR2 from the germline V gene are MNHNS and SASEGT. V lost 2 bases and J lost 7, with 12 bases in between. CDR3 sequence (DNA): TGTGCCAGCAGTGAAACTGGTACAGGGAATTCACCCCTCCACTTT. Translating gives CASSETGTGNSPLHF.

The V call is TRBV29-1, the J call TRBJ2-5, with D perhaps TRBD1 (6 bases). Trimming took off 3 bases at V and 4 bases at J, with 9 bases between the two ends. Germline V CDR1 and CDR2: SQVTM, ANQGSEA. This CDR3 has 12 residues. CDR3 in DNA: TGCAGCGTTGAGGGGGCTAGAGAGACCCAGTACTTC. This codes for CSVEGARETQYF.

In nucleotides, the CDR3 is TGTGCCAGCGGAGTAGGCTATGGCTACACCTTC. Protein: CASGVGYGYTF. The V gene is TRBV7-2, the J gene TRBJ1-2; D is undetermined. The CDR3 loop spans 11 amino acids. V shed 8 bases and J shed 4 bases, with 8 bases lying between them. Germline assignment: CDR1 SGHTA and CDR2 FQGNSA.

CDR3 region: CASKGGLGQVDSTDTQYF. The DNA for the CDR3 is TGTGCCAGCAAGGGGGGGTTGGGACAGGTAGATAGCACAGATACGCAGTATTTT. The V gene is TRBV2, the J gene TRBJ2-3, with TRBD1 as a possible D gene (8 bases). V lost 7 bases and J lost 0, with 23 bases in between. The CDR3 runs to 18 residues. Germline V CDR1 and CDR2: SNHLY, FYNNEI.

V is TRBV19 and J is TRBJ1-3; perhaps TRBD1 as D (6 bases). V was cut by 4 bases and J by 2 bases, with 12 bases left in between. The CDR3 runs 15 residues. Germline lookup yields CDR1 LNHDA and CDR2 SQIVND (reference sequence). DNA of the CDR3: TGTGCCAGTAGTAGCAGGGGTCCGCCTGGAAACACCATATATTTT. Encoded protein: CASSSRGPPGNTIYF.

The chain joins TRBV29-1 to TRBJ2-2; TRBD2 aligns across 7 bases. Germline V lookup: CDR1 SQVTM, CDR2 ANQGSEA. CDR3 length: 15 residues. V gave up 6 bases and J gave up 1 base; unmatched junction bases: 8. The CDR3 DNA sequence: TGCAGCGTAGTACTAGCGAAAAAGAACACCGGGGAGCTGTTTTTT. Translation: CSVVLAKKNTGELFF.

The genes are TRBV30 and TRBJ2-3; TRBD2 aligns across 10 bases. J gave up 6 bases and V 0 bases, and 6 bases lay outside the gene matches. The CDR3 runs 15 residues. The V gene's germline CDR1 is GTSNPN and CDR2 SVGIG (reference sequence). For the CDR3, the DNA is TGTGCCTGGAGTGTACTTAGCGGGGGGCCTGATACGCAGTATTTT. Translating it yields CAWSVLSGGPDTQYF. Variable domain in full (rest from reference TRBV30 and TRBJ2-3): SQTIHQWPATLVQPVGSPLSLECTVEGTSNPNLYWYRQAAGRGLQLLFYSVGIGQISSEVPQNLSASRPQDRQFILSSKKLLLSDSGFYLCAWSVLSGGPDTQYFGPGTRLTVL.

The chain has TRBV6-1 and TRBJ1-2; no clear D. The CDR3 runs 14 residues. Trimming left V 6 bases short and J 1 base short, with 12 bases between. Germline lookup yields CDR1 MNHNS and CDR2 SASEGT. DNA for the CDR3: TGTGCCAGCAGGGTGACGAACGGTAACTATGGCTACACCTTC. Translation: CASRVTNGNYGYTF.